A selection of T cell receptor beta chains follows, all from one sample in a study of identical twins. One entry per CDR3 protein results from TCRdb running MiXCR on the 5' RACE reads. The sample includes around 340,000 distinct CDR3 sequences, approximately 13% seen only once; the top ten take approximately 7.9%. This sample was also put to use in a study of yellow fever vaccine responses in identical twins.

The specimen sequenced was CD8+ T cells sorted from blood. The receptors shown here come from a woman aged 18-35 years in good health. Each CDR3 is given with its conserved first and last residue. Each record gives: J gene, clone size, V gene, D gene, CDR3 DNA, CDR3 protein. A D gene is named only where the DNA matches it firmly. Clone size is given for some rows only: seen once, a few or many times, or a class if the clone is expanded.

TRBJ2-5 NA TRBV15 NA TGTGCCACCAGCGAGAAGGGGGTAGAGACCCAGTACTTC CATSEKGVETQYF
TRBJ1-2 NA TRBV29-1 NA TGCAGCGTCGGGGGCGGCGGCTACACCTTC CSVGGGGYTF
TRBJ2-5 NA TRBV6-5 NA TGTGCCAGCAGTTATGGCGGAACCCAAGAGACCCAGTACTTC CASSYGGTQETQYF
TRBJ2-6 few TRBV27 TRBD1 TGTGCCAGCAGTCAATTCCCGGGACAGGGGACTGGGGCCAACGTCCTGACTTTC CASSQFPGQGTGANVLTF
TRBJ2-7 many TRBV24-1 TRBD2 TGTGCCACCAGTGCCACGGGACGGGAGGGCGAGCAGTACTTC CATSATGREGEQYF
TRBJ2-5 NA TRBV6-1 TRBD1 TGTGCCAGCAGTGAAATTGGACTATCTACAGGGGGCGGTTGGGAGACCCAGTACTTC CASSEIGLSTGGGWETQYF
TRBJ2-5 few TRBV28 TRBD2 TGTGCCAGCAGTCTCCCGGGACTAGCCCTGTACCAAGAGACCCAGTACTTC CASSLPGLALYQETQYF
TRBJ2-5 NA TRBV15 TRBD1 TGTGCCACCAGCTGGTCATCAGGGGGTTCCCAAGAGACCCAGTACTTC CATSWSSGGSQETQYF
TRBJ2-5 many TRBV2 NA TGTGCCAGCTACACGGTCGAAGAGACCCAGTACTTC CASYTVEETQYF
TRBJ2-3 NA TRBV9 NA TGTGCCAGCACCGCCGAAGGGGGTTCTAGCACAGATACGCAGTATTTT CASTAEGGSSTDTQYF
TRBJ2-1 many TRBV5-1 NA TGCGCCAGCAGCATAAATAGCAATGAGCAGTTCTTC CASSINSNEQFF
TRBJ1-5 few TRBV28 TRBD1 TGTGCCAGCAGTTTATGGACAGGGGCTGGGGACCAGCCCCAGCATTTT CASSLWTGAGDQPQHF
TRBJ2-7 NA TRBV27 NA TGTGCCAGCAGTTTAAAGCCAGCGCGCGAGCAGTACTTC CASSLKPAREQYF
TRBJ2-7 many TRBV7-8 NA TGTGCCAGCAGCTTAGTTAGAGGCCCATCCTACGAGCAGTACTTC CASSLVRGPSYEQYF
TRBJ1-2 many TRBV6-1 TRBD1 TGTGCCAGCACCTTGACAGGGGGCGGTTTGGTTGGCTACACCTTC CASTLTGGGLVGYTF
TRBJ2-5 NA TRBV6-5 NA TGTGCCAGCAGTTACGGGGGTTTGAGAGAGACCCAGTACTTC CASSYGGLRETQYF
TRBJ2-1 NA TRBV20-1 NA TGCAGTGCTAGAGGTCTAGCGTTGTCCTACAATGAGCAGTTCTTC CSARGLALSYNEQFF
TRBJ1-5 many TRBV15 TRBD1 TGTGCCACCAGCATCGGACAGGGTGATCAGCCCCAGCATTTT CATSIGQGDQPQHF
TRBJ2-3 few TRBV4-1 TRBD2 TGCGCCAGCAGCCAAAACCGACTAGCGCCGCAGTATTTT CASSQNRLAPQYF
TRBJ2-7 few TRBV5-5 TRBD1 TGTGCCAGCAGCTTGGGCTTAATGGGGGACAGAGCGTCCTACGAGCAGTACTTC CASSLGLMGDRASYEQYF